Sequencing of this TCR beta chain was carried out in a study of T cells in Graves' hyperthyroidism and ophthalmopathy (dated by TCRdb to between 2018 and 2020). Context from the whole study: Peripheral blood was collected at initial diagnosis, before any treatment. The study also compared thyroid tissue and blood T-cell repertoires from five or six Graves' hyperthyroidism patients. The roughly 91 discovery patients were randomly divided into training and test sets at a 7:3 ratio. An independent validation cohort of around 19 hyperthyroidism patients and about 15 patients who later progressed to ophthalmopathy tested prospective prediction of ophthalmopathy. After blood sampling, hyperthyroidism patients were treated with methimazole at a starting dose of 30 mg daily, and ophthalmopathy patients were treated with high-dose intravenous methylprednisolone. To identify TCR V-J signatures that set the groups apart, the researchers used a discovery cohort of about a hundred patients, made up of some 41 with Graves' ophthalmopathy and some 56 with stable Graves' hyperthyroidism. The paper reports TCR Vbeta CDR3 sequencing of approximately 130 peripheral blood samples: some 41 ophthalmopathy, roughly 74 hyperthyroidism and around 17 progressor patients.

Ophthalmopathy patients had moderately to severely active disease, with a Clinical Activity Score of 3 or more, a NOSPECS grade of 4 or more, and a disease duration of less than 3 months. Patients with uncontrolled infections, other autoimmune diseases, pregnancy or lactation were excluded. Diagnoses were established on the basis of clinical symptoms, serum thyroxine and TRAb, thyroid ultrasound, and orbital computed tomography. PBMCs were isolated from 7.5 to 10 ml of fresh peripheral blood by Ficoll-Paque density gradient centrifugation. Total RNA was extracted with Trizol reagent, and quality was checked on an Agilent 2100 Bioanalyzer. The TCR beta CDR3 regions were amplified from the RNA transcripts. The TCR CDR3 was subjected to a first round of RT-PCR using the HTBI primer set and the Qiagen OneStep RT-PCR kit. Libraries were constructed in a second round of multiplex PCR, after which size selection and purification were performed. The libraries were sequenced on an Illumina HiSeq2000 using paired-end 100 bp reads. In the source study's methods: SOAPnuke was used to process the raw data, with reads discarded if the reads contained adapters or uncalled bases, had a mean Phred below 15, or lacked an exact constant-primer or identifier match. High-quality paired reads were merged with COPE v1.2.5, and unique nucleotide sequences were defined as clonotypes. MiTCR v1.1 was used to align the clonotypes against IMGT TRBV, TRBD and TRBJ reference segments. Only V-J combinations with frequency above 0.0001, covering 99% to 99.2% of repertoires, were analysed. A TCS score was defined as the ratio between F50 (clonal expansion) and ExV (chaos), using BLOSUM62-based TCRdist between CDR3 peptides within each V-J. Welch's t-statistics and random forest reduced 450 to 600 V-J features to 10 to 15, which were used in a naive Bayes classifier (R e1071). TCRdb handled the public reads itself, with Q25 trimming in fastp and clone calling in MiXCR, and kept productive beta chains. Rows matching on CDR3 protein sequence are summarized as one entry with the most common DNA and genes. TCRdb's processing, not the authors', yielded these V and J calls. A total of 300,000 to 400,000 distinct CDR3 sequences appear in this sample, about 14% of them only once. The leading ten clones occupy 15% to 20% of the sample.

The study at large found these results: In validation, progression to ophthalmopathy was predicted by the model with approximately 67% sensitivity and roughly 72% specificity, a median of roughly 6 months before onset. Most expanded thyroid clonotypes (frequency above 0.001) were also detected in blood, suggesting blood repertoires may reflect thyroid immune responses. No statistical method was used to fix the sample size in advance, and group allocation was not hidden from the investigators. A 13 V-J signature model separated ophthalmopathy from stable hyperthyroidism, with 87.88% sensitivity and roughly 81% specificity in cross-validation and 80%/75% in testing.

The germline V gene yields MNHNS for CDR1 and SASEGT for CDR2. The CDR3 has 13 amino acids, counting the end cysteine and phenylalanine. Just CDR3 DNA is preserved here, 39 bases in frame from base 1. Compared with germline, V lacks 9 bases and J lacks 3 bases; bases without a gene match: 6. This clonotype was found many times. The target of this receptor is not known. Per-base quality was not reported, and no clone a single base away is much larger than it. The clonotype originates from a woman between 25 and 40 years old with Graves' ophthalmopathy. What was sequenced was blood. The chain uses TRBV6-1 and TRBJ1-2, with 8 bases matching TRBD1. CDR3 sequence: CASHDRGDYGYTF. The DNA reads TGTGCCAGTCACGACAGGGGCGACTATGGCTACACCTTC.